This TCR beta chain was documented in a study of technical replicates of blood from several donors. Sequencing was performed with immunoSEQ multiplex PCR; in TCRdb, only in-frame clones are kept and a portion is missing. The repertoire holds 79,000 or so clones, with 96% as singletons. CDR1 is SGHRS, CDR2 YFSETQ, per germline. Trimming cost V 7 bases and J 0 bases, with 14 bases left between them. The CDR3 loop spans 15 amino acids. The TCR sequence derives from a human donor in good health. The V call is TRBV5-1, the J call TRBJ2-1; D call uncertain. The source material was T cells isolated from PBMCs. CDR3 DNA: TGCGCCAGCCAACCTTATCTGAGCTCCTACAATGAGCAGTTCTTC. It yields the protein CASQPYLSSYNEQFF.